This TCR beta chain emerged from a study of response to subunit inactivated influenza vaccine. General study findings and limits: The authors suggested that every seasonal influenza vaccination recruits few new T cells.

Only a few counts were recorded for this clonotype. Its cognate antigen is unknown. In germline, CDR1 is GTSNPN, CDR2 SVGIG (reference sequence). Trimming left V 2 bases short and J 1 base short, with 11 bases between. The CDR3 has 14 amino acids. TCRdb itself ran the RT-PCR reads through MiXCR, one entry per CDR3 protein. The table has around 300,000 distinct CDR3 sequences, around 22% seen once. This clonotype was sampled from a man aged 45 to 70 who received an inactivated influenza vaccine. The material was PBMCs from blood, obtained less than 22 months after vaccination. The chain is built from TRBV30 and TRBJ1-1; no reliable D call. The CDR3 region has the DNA TGTGCCTGGAGTCAGAGAGACCCGAACACTGAAGCTTTCTTT. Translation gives CAWSQRDPNTEAFF.